The text below deals with one T cell receptor beta chain. The identical CDR3 is also encoded by other nucleotide sequences in the sample. Per the authors' pipeline: Amplifying reference gene primers gave estimates of nucleated cell counts. The method was immunoSEQ multiplex PCR; TCRdb's version includes in-frame clones alone and lacks a portion of them. The D gene and trimming were derived from the DNA, and the V and J assignments and clone size from that table. The table includes tens of thousands of clones, roughly 90% detected once. This sample stems from a study of blood T cell repertoires in COVID-19. Study information: Collection of acute and convalescent COVID-19 samples took place in the United States, Italy and Spain. T cells, B-cell-depleted T cells, or PBMCs supplied cDNA or gDNA.

Sequencing used peripheral blood. The receptor's source is a woman aged 45-65 years with active or convalescent COVID-19.

CDR3 coding DNA: TGTGCCAGCACAGGGCCCTCCTACGAGCAGTACTTC. It specifies CASTGPSYEQYF. This rearrangement joins TRBV6-5 to TRBJ2-7; D may be TRBD1 (5 bases). The CDR3 extends over 12 amino acids. Trimming removed 7 bases from V and 0 bases from J, with 7 bases in between. Germline CDR1 and CDR2: MNHEY and SVGAGI.